This entry concerns a single TCR beta chain. It lacks a known antigen. Base quality data are lacking; no much larger clone is found one base away. These data belong to a study of T cell responses to AZD1222 COVID-19 vaccine (dated by TCRdb to the early 2020s). In the study overall: TCR sequencing was performed for roughly 250 trial participants, of whom about 210 were given two doses of AZD1222 and around 25 were given two doses of MenACWY control vaccine. Trial participants were enrolled by age into subgroups of 18-55, 56-69 and 70-plus years, and roughly 150, 30 and 60 TCR-sequenced participants, respectively, were included in these subgroups. Paper-wide results and their limitations: Participants were mostly white British and included more females than males, and it was suggested by the authors that clonal diversity may have been underestimated. After two AZD1222 doses, both the breadth and the depth of spike-specific TCRs were significantly higher than at day 0 and than in MenACWY recipients. Reportedly, close to half of the unique spike-specific TCRs recognized epitopes lying outside the regions that are mutated in the B.1.351 and B.1.1.7 variants. Conclusions about previously exposed vaccinees were limited because only a handful of AZD1222 recipients were SARS-CoV-2 seropositive at baseline. No day 14 peak-response samples were available, so repertoires were characterized only after the peak T cell response. The 56-69-year group was small, and its depth increase did not reach significance, likely because of low power. The vaccine-associated CD4 TCRs covered the entire spike protein, and the dominant responses fell in regions 160-218 and 743-854.

The time point label corresponds to: about 28 days (+/-7) after the second vaccine dose. AZD1222 recipients given second doses at about 4 weeks or at about 12 weeks were pooled, since spike-specific TCR depth and breadth were not found to differ between the two schedules. Vaccinee samples came from UK trials COV001 and COV002, including a single-blind randomized controlled phase 2/3 trial of AZD1222 (ChAdOx1 nCoV-19) in healthy adults. For TCRbeta chain sequencing, PBMC samples from trial participants were taken at day 0 and at day 28 after the second dose. The CDR3 regions of human TCRbeta chains were analyzed by immunosequencing. From the authors' description of their analysis: Repertoire TCRs were checked for matches against a reference library of SARS-CoV-2-specific TCRs that had been generated using the MIRA antigen-specificity platform. Breadth was defined as the fraction of unique TCRs that were SARS-CoV-2-associated, and depth was defined as the fraction of total T cells that were SARS-CoV-2-associated. Each spike-specific TCR was assigned to its reactive spike region and to a CD4 or CD8 class using the MIRA data. Log10-transformed breadth and depth values were compared by one-way ANOVA with Sidak's multiple comparisons tests. TCRdb stores this immuneACCESS table with in-frame sequences only. Part of the clones is absent; in the studies checked, under half of the shortfall reflects unresolved V genes, and no reason is known for the rest. The DNA gave D and trimming, while V, J and clone size come from that table. Across this sample there are about 56,000 clones, with 80% to 90% seen only once. The top ten constitute less than 9% of the sample.

The sequenced sample was peripheral blood, obtained 28 days after the second AZD1222 dose. The clonotype was recovered from an adult who received the AZD1222 COVID-19 vaccine.

The DNA is TGTGCCAGCAGCCCCGGCGTGGTGAACACCGGGGAGCTGTTTTTT. Its amino acids are CASSPGVVNTGELFF. The sequence links TRBV13 to TRBJ2-2; no D segment can be confidently identified. Reading the germline V gene (reference sequence) gives CDR1 PRHDT and CDR2 FYEKMQ. The V end loses 5 bases and the J end loses 1 base, and a stretch of 11 bases separates them. The CDR3 starts with the cysteine, ends with the phenylalanine, and has 15 residues. Just the 45-base CDR3 DNA is kept, in frame starting at base 1.